The 32 T cell receptor delta chains listed next were all sequenced from one sample in a study of human gamma delta and Vdelta1 T cells. TCRdb processed the PCR reads again with the CATT caller. The sample lists about 4,100 delta-chain clones; under 30% were seen once. The material sequenced was naive CD27+ Vdelta1 gamma-delta T cells from blood. The receptor set was obtained from a human donor in good health.

By frequency in the sample, this clone is medium-sized. The sample has other DNA sequences that encode this CDR3 too. The chain uses TRDV1 and TRDJ1; 10 nucleotides align to TRDD3. The CDR3 has 25 amino acids. Germline V gene sequence: CDR1 TSWWSYY, CDR2 QGS. The junction had 31 bases not matched to a gene; V was cut back by 3 bases and J by 0 bases. The DNA of the CDR3 is TGTGCTCTTGGGGAGAATAGTCCCCTCTCCTACGTGTGGTACTGGGGGATGCTGTACACCGATAAACTCATCTTT. It specifies CALGENSPLSYVWYWGMLYTDKLIF.

The genes are TRDV1 and TRDJ1, with 9 positions matching TRDD3. After removal of 0 bases from V and 2 bases from J, the junction contained 10 bases not matched to a gene. The CDR3 runs 18 residues. Germline V gene sequence: CDR1 TSWWSYY, CDR2 QGS. The CDR3 nucleotides are TGTGCTCTTGGGGAACTGAGGGCTGGGGATACGCAGACCGATAAACTCATCTTT. It codes for CALGELRAGDTQTDKLIF.

This clone was seen a handful of times. It may be a read error: a sequence one base away is much more abundant. Additional DNA sequences in this sample encode the identical CDR3. The rearrangement joins TRDV1 to TRDJ1, with D possibly being TRDD3 (5 bases). Germline CDR1 reads TSWWSYY; CDR2 reads QGS. Between the trimmed V and J ends, which lost 3 bases and 1 base, there was a span of 18 bases. The CDR3 extends over 17 amino acids. CDR3 DNA: TGTGCTCTTGGGGACCTGAAACTTGGGGACCTCACCGATAAACTCATCTTT. This translates into CALGDLKLGDLTDKLIF.

Within the sample, this clone is large. In the same sample, other DNA sequences code for this CDR3. This rearrangement joins TRDV1 to TRDJ1, with 10 bases matching TRDD3. Looked up from germline, CDR1 is TSWWSYY and CDR2 is QGS. The CDR3 is made up of 20 amino acids. The ends lost 0 bases at V and 0 bases at J; junction bases unmatched: 13. CDR3 protein: CALGELCSTGGWVYTDKLIF. The CDR3 DNA sequence: TGTGCTCTTGGGGAACTATGTTCTACTGGGGGATGGGTCTACACCGATAAACTCATCTTT.

By share of the sample, this clone is medium-sized. It is likely a read error: a sequence one base away is far more abundant. The rearrangement joins TRDV1 to TRDJ1; 8 nucleotides agree with TRDD3. V lost 1 base, J lost 8 bases, and 30 bases stayed unmatched. Germline values: CDR1 TSWWSYY, CDR2 QGS. The CDR3 is 22 amino acids. CDR3 protein: CALGEPYVWGMRGWQNNNKLIF. DNA of the CDR3: TGTGCTCTTGGGGAACCCTACGTATGGGGGATGCGCGGTTGGCAAAACAACAACAAACTCATCTTT.

V usage is TRDV1 and J usage is TRDJ1, with TRDD3 identical over 8 bases. The junction had 40 bases not matched to a gene; V was cut back by 4 bases and J by 0 bases. Germline V gives CDR1 TSWWSYY, CDR2 QGS. There are 27 residues in the CDR3. The CDR3 sequence: CALGVRRHSPSPNYWGDYPRYTDKLIF. For the CDR3, the DNA is TGTGCTCTTGGGGTGAGACGCCATTCTCCTTCCCCCAATTACTGGGGGGACTACCCGAGGTACACCGATAAACTCATCTTT.

This clone has just a few counts. V usage is TRDV1 and J usage is TRDJ1; TRDD3 might be the D (5 bases). CDR1 and CDR2 from the germline V gene are TSWWSYY and QGS. This CDR3 spans 13 amino acids. Trimming removed 1 base from V and 4 bases from J, with 7 bases in between. The CDR3 loop is CALGERGLDKLIF. The CDR3 region has the DNA TGTGCTCTTGGGGAACGGGGGCTCGATAAACTCATCTTT.

The table lists this clone with a few counts. The chain links TRDV1 to TRDJ1; 9 bases map to TRDD3. Per the germline V gene, CDR1 is TSWWSYY and CDR2 is QGS. This CDR3 comprises 18 residues. V shed 3 bases and J 0 bases; nucleotides not matched to a gene: 11. The DNA for the CDR3 is TGTGCTCTTGGGGACGCACCTACTGGGGGACAACACACCGATAAACTCATCTTT. This encodes CALGDAPTGGQHTDKLIF.

This rearrangement joins TRDV1 to TRDJ1, with D tentatively TRDD3 (6 bases). This CDR3 region has 17 residues. CDR1 TSWWSYY and CDR2 QGS come from the germline V gene. V dropped 0 bases and J dropped 0 bases, with 14 bases sitting between them. CDR3 in DNA: TGTGCTCTTGGGGAACTAGAGGATGGGGGCCACACCGATAAACTCATCTTT. This translates into CALGELEDGGHTDKLIF.

The table lists this clone with a few counts. This may stem from a read error, because a much larger clone lies one nucleotide away. The same CDR3 is also encoded by other DNA sequences in this sample. The gene calls are TRDV1 and TRDJ1; 9 bases line up with TRDD3. The CDR3 is 23 amino acids. The germline V gene encodes CDR1 TSWWSYY and CDR2 QGS. With 4 bases clipped from V and 2 bases from J, the junction kept 29 bases outside the gene matches. In DNA form, the CDR3 reads TGTGCTCTTGGGGGCCGATTTCCTACCTCCCTAACTGGGGGACTCCTAGGGACCGATAAACTCATCTTT. This encodes CALGGRFPTSLTGGLLGTDKLIF.

There are a few counts of this clone. A far larger clone differs by one base, so this is likely a read error. Other DNA sequences in the sample encode the same CDR3. This chain connects TRDV1 to TRDJ1, with 9 bases identical to TRDD3. The CDR3 is 21 residues long. The V gene's germline CDR1 is TSWWSYY and CDR2 QGS. CDR3 in amino acids: CALGEKARTYWGSPGSVKLIF. DNA of the CDR3: TGTGCTCTAGGGGAAAAGGCCCGGACTTACTGGGGGAGCCCAGGGTCGGTTAAACTCATCTTT.

This clone was detected only a few times. This rearrangement joins TRDV1 to TRDJ1, with 10 bases that match TRDD3. Trimming removed 0 bases from V and 0 bases from J; junction bases left unmatched: 10. This CDR3 is 19 amino acids long. In germline, CDR1 is TSWWSYY, CDR2 QGS. For the CDR3, the DNA is TGTGCTCTTGGGGAACTGGCACGACTGGGGGATCCTCACACCGATAAACTCATCTTT. Residues: CALGELARLGDPHTDKLIF.

Judged by abundance, this clone is medium-sized. With a far larger clone one base away, a read error is the likely cause. The chain combines TRDV1 with TRDJ1, with 11 nucleotides matching TRDD3. Per the germline V gene, CDR1 is TSWWSYY and CDR2 is QGS. This CDR3 contains 22 residues. V lost 5 bases, J lost 8 bases, and 31 bases stayed unmatched. CDR3 loop: CALGQPYVWGIRGWQNNNKLIF. For the CDR3, the DNA is TGTGCTCTTGGGCAACCCTACGTATGGGGGATACGCGGTTGGCAAAACAACAACAAACTCATCTTT.

The gene calls are TRDV1 and TRDJ1; D may be TRDD2 (5 bases). CDR1 and CDR2 from the germline V gene are TSWWSYY and QGS. Trimming removed 1 base at V and 8 bases at J, with 26 bases between. CDR3 length: 18 residues. CDR3 region: CALGEPYPYRVVESKLIF. As DNA, the CDR3 is TGTGCTCTTGGGGAACCTTATCCCTACCGCGTGGTGGAATCCAAACTCATCTTT.

This clone occurred a few times. The protein TCRdb lists belongs to a much larger clone and differs from this DNA's translation at residue 15, which points to a read error; the protein shown is made from the DNA. V and J are TRDV1 and TRDJ1; 11 bases are shared with TRDD3. The CDR3 consists of 18 residues. Germline CDR1 reads TSWWSYY; CDR2 reads QGS. The DNA of the CDR3 is TGTGCTCTTGGGGAGCAATGGTTACTGGGGGATAACGCCGATATACTCATCTTT. Amino acid sequence: CALGEQWLLGDNADILIF.

The chain links TRDV1 to TRDJ1; D is undetermined. Germline loops: CDR1 TSWWSYY, CDR2 QGS. There are 14 residues in the CDR3. Trimming shortened V by 3 bases and J by 1 base, and 9 bases separated the two germline ends. The CDR3 nucleotides read TGTGCTCTTGGGGACCTCGGTGTCACCGATAAACTCATCTTT. Translating gives CALGDLGVTDKLIF.

The table lists this clone with a few counts. The genes are TRDV1 and TRDJ1, with 9 bases fitting TRDD3. With V trimmed by 2 bases and J by 9 bases, 16 bases remained unmatched. CDR3 size: 17 residues. Germline values: CDR1 TSWWSYY, CDR2 QGS. The CDR3 DNA is TGTGCTCTTGGGGAATCTGATTTCTCCCCCGGGGGATACCAACTCATCTTT. This sequence encodes CALGESDFSPGGYQLIF.

This clone has only a few counts. V usage is TRDV2 and J usage is TRDJ1, with no clear D. Trimming took off 0 bases at V and 4 bases at J, with 5 bases between the two ends. The CDR3 loop spans 12 amino acids. Germline V gene lookup returns CDR1 GEAIGNYY and CDR2 EKD. The CDR3 DNA follows: TGTGCCTGTGACACCTATGGCGATAAACTCATCTTT. Amino acids: CACDTYGDKLIF.

The chain has TRDV1 and TRDJ1, with D possibly TRDD2 on 9 matching bases. V gave up 0 bases and J gave up 8 bases, with 40 bases separating them. CDR3 length equals 23 residues. CDR1 is TSWWSYY, CDR2 QGS, per germline. The CDR3 DNA reads as TGTGCTCTTGGGGAACTCTGGCCTTCCTACGTCCTGGGGGACTACGTACCTCAGGGGAAACTCATCTTT. The encoded protein is CALGELWPSYVLGDYVPQGKLIF.

The V and J genes are TRDV1 and TRDJ1, with D possibly matching TRDD2 (5 bases). The germline gives CDR1 TSWWSYY, CDR2 QGS. Trimming cost V 4 bases and J 0 bases, with 15 bases left between them. The CDR3 runs to 16 residues. DNA for the CDR3: TGTGCTCTTGGGGCACCCTTGCCTTCGTACACCGATAAACTCATCTTT. It is translated as CALGAPLPSYTDKLIF.

This clone appeared a few times. This DNA translates differently at residue 5 from the TCRdb protein, which is that of a much larger clone; a read error is likely, and the protein shown is the DNA's own translation. This same CDR3 is encoded by further DNA sequences in the sample. This rearrangement joins TRDV1 to TRDJ1; 11 bases align to TRDD3. Germline V gene sequence: CDR1 TSWWSYY, CDR2 QGS. This CDR3 has 18 residues. Here the CDR3 reads CALGGQWLLGDNADKLIF. As DNA, the CDR3 is TGTGCTCTTGGGGGGCAATGGTTACTGGGGGATAACGCCGATAAACTCATCTTC.

This clone was detected a few times. The chain employs TRDV1 and TRDJ1; 12 nucleotides agree with TRDD3. This CDR3 spans 17 amino acids. The V gene end was trimmed by 4 bases and the J gene end by 4 bases; junction bases not matched to a gene: 10. Germline loops: CDR1 TSWWSYY, CDR2 QGS. The CDR3 DNA is TGTGCTCTTGGGGCCCTTTCCTACTGGGGGATACTCGATAAACTCATCTTT. This codes for CALGALSYWGILDKLIF.

This clone was counted at least ten times. This is likely an artifact of a read error, given a far larger clone one base away. Other DNA sequences of this sample code for an identical CDR3. The V call is TRDV1, the J call TRDJ1, with 11 bases that match TRDD3. CDR1 is TSWWSYY, CDR2 QGS, per germline. CDR3 size: 22 residues. J lost 8 bases, V lost 1 base, and 27 bases had no gene match. CDR3 sequence reads: CALGEPYVWGIRGWQNNNKLIF. Written as DNA, the CDR3 is TGTGCTCTTGGGGAACCCTACGTGTGGGGGATACGCGGTTGGCAAAACAACAACAAACTCATCTTT.

This clone showed up just a few times. This rearrangement joins TRDV1 to TRDJ1, with D possibly being TRDD2 (6 bases). Trimming took 3 bases from V and 0 from J, leaving 32 bases between them. CDR3 length: 22 residues. The germline CDR1 and CDR2 sequences are TSWWSYY and QGS. The DNA of the CDR3 is TGTGCTCTTGGGGATCCTCCTACAACGAGGAGCCTACCGTTCTCGTACACCGATAAACTCATCTTT. Its protein product is CALGDPPTTRSLPFSYTDKLIF.

By share, this clone counts as large (0.1 to 1%). Other DNA sequences from this sample encode an identical CDR3 as well. The rearrangement links TRDV1 to TRDJ1, with 11 positions matching TRDD3. Germline trimming cut 2 bases from V and 4 bases from J; bases unmatched to any gene: 24. The CDR3 loop spans 22 amino acids. Germline lookup yields CDR1 TSWWSYY and CDR2 QGS. The CDR3 is CALGEFFTVSHWGINRGDKLIF. The DNA of the CDR3 is TGTGCTCTTGGGGAATTCTTTACTGTTAGCCACTGGGGGATAAACAGGGGCGATAAACTCATCTTT.

Concerning this clone: A far bigger clonotype differs at one base, so this is likely a read error. Within the sample, other DNA sequences also encode this same CDR3. The V gene is TRDV2, the J gene TRDJ1; 13 nucleotides agree with TRDD3. Germline assignment: CDR1 GEAIGNYY and CDR2 EKD. This CDR3 region has 19 residues. Trimming took 3 bases from V and 0 from J; bases not matched to a gene: 12. CDR3 loop: CACDLELGDTLADTDKLIF. For the CDR3, the DNA is TGTGCCTGTGACCTAGAACTGGGGGATACGCTGGCCGACACCGATAAACTCATCTTT.

This clone was counted between two and nine times. The J gene is TRDJ1, the V gene TRDV1; 9 positions agree with TRDD3. This CDR3 has 19 residues. Germline values: CDR1 TSWWSYY, CDR2 QGS. The V and J ends lost 1 base and 2 bases, in that order; junction bases with no gene match: 14. The CDR3 protein is CALGEPASWGYAKTDKLIF. CDR3 nucleotides: TGTGCTCTTGGGGAACCCGCCTCCTGGGGATACGCGAAGACCGATAAACTCATCTTT.

This clone was seen more than once but under ten times. The chain joins TRDV1 to TRDJ1; tentatively, D is TRDD2 (5 bases). The germline CDR1 and CDR2 sequences are TSWWSYY and QGS. The V end was cut by 1 base, the J end by 8 bases, with 11 bases between. CDR3 length: 13 residues. CDR3 residues: CALGEQAYQKLIF. The CDR3 region has the DNA TGTGCTCTTGGGGAACAGGCCTACCAGAAACTCATCTTT.

The chain recombines TRDV1 with TRDJ1, with TRDD3 matching 8 bases. Per the germline V gene, CDR1 is TSWWSYY and CDR2 is QGS. This CDR3 contains 14 residues. V was pared by 5 bases and J by 5 bases, with 7 bases of the junction left unmatched. CDR3 amino acids: CALGLGESQDKLIF. The CDR3, as DNA: TGTGCTCTTGGGCTGGGGGAAAGCCAAGATAAACTCATCTTT.

Only a few counts were recorded for this clone. The chain recombines TRDV1 with TRDJ1, with D perhaps matching TRDD3 (6 bases). The CDR3 loop spans 16 amino acids. The V gene's germline CDR1 is TSWWSYY and CDR2 QGS. Trimming left V 1 base short and J 1 base short, with 13 bases between. This chain's CDR3 is CALGEPRGGPTDKLIF. For the CDR3, the DNA is TGTGCTCTTGGGGAACCCCGCGGGGGACCCACCGATAAACTCATCTTT.

Notes on this clone: A much larger clone sits a single nucleotide away, making a read error possible. The sample has other DNA sequences that encode this CDR3 too. V is TRDV1 and J is TRDJ1, with 13 nucleotides matching TRDD3. V was pared by 1 base and J by 8 bases, with 19 bases of the junction left unmatched. The CDR3 length is 20 residues. CDR1 is TSWWSYY and CDR2 is QGS in the germline V gene. CDR3 coding DNA: TGTGCTCTTGGGGAACAGTTCGACCTACCCGTACTGGGGGATACGTGCAAACTCATCTTT. Amino acid sequence: CALGEQFDLPVLGDTCKLIF.

This clone was seen more than once but under ten times. The chain couples TRDV1 to TRDJ1, with TRDD2 matching 7 bases. Germline CDR1 and CDR2: TSWWSYY and QGS. Unmatched junction bases numbered 9, after V lost 2 bases and J lost 0 bases. CDR3 length equals 17 residues. The CDR3 reads CALGEKVPTLYTDKLIF. The DNA of the CDR3 is TGTGCTCTTGGGGAAAAGGTTCCTACCCTGTACACCGATAAACTCATCTTT.